The 8 T cell receptor beta chains in this list originate from one sample, sequenced in a study of metastatic and nonmetastatic thyroid tumors. TCRdb reprocessed the PCR reads via MiXCR. The table lists 3,700 or so clones, about 30% of them singletons. All patients were treatment-naive before thyroid surgery. The sequencing sample was made of adjacent normal tissue. The receptors derive from a female donor with papillary thyroid cancer or a benign thyroid nodule (not recorded which). Some clones in this sample may be carry-over from other donors' samples.

At least ten counts were recorded for this clone. The CDR3 coding sequence is TGTGCCAGCAGGTATGGACAGGGAGACGAGCAGTACTTC. Translated: CASRYGQGDEQYF. V gene TRBV27 combines with J gene TRBJ2-7; 8 positions match TRBD1. V shed 6 bases, J shed 5 bases, and the junction held 6 bases outside the gene matches. This CDR3 comprises 13 residues. From germline, CDR1 is MNHEY and CDR2 SMNVEV (reference sequence).

V and J are TRBV19 and TRBJ1-1; perhaps TRBD1 as D (5 bases). V shed 7 bases and J shed 2 bases, with 20 bases lying between them. Germline values: CDR1 LNHDA, CDR2 SQIVND (reference sequence). The CDR3 is 16 residues long. CDR3 region: CASTPGTLGINTEAFF. Here the CDR3 DNA reads TGTGCCAGTACCCCAGGGACGTTGGGAATCAACACTGAAGCTTTCTTT.

Within the sample, this clone is large. The chain links TRBV24-1 to TRBJ2-2; 9 nucleotides agree with TRBD1. Germline V gene sequence: CDR1 KGHDR, CDR2 SFDVKD. CDR3 length: 16 residues. V was pared by 4 bases and J by 4 bases, with 6 bases of the junction left unmatched. The CDR3 DNA is TGTGCCACCAGTGAAGCGGGACAGGGTATCACCGGGGAGCTGTTTTTT. Encoded protein: CATSEAGQGITGELFF.

This chain uses TRBV5-1 with TRBJ1-2; no definite D call. CDR3 length: 13 amino acids. Trimming took 4 bases from V and 2 from J, leaving 9 bases between them. Per germline, CDR1 SGHRS and CDR2 YFSETQ. The CDR3 sequence: CASSQVSNYGYTF. In DNA form, the CDR3 reads TGCGCCAGCAGCCAAGTATCAAACTATGGCTACACCTTC.

Remarks on this clone: Other DNA sequences in the same sample also yield this CDR3. Written as DNA, the CDR3 is TGTGCCTGGAGCGTAGCCCTAGGTGGCGATAATGATTTCTTT. As protein: CAWSVALGGDNDFF. The rearrangement links TRBV30 to TRBJ1-1, with unresolved D. V was cut by 3 bases and J by 13 bases, with 24 bases left in between. Germline V CDR1 and CDR2: GTSNPN, SVGIG (reference sequence). This CDR3 comprises 14 residues.

Within the sample, this clone is medium-sized. The genes are TRBV9 and TRBJ2-6; possible D gene TRBD1, 5 bases. The CDR3 extends over 17 amino acids. Trimming took off 2 bases at V and 2 bases at J, with 14 bases between the two ends. The V gene's germline CDR1 is SGDLS and CDR2 YYNGEE. In DNA, the CDR3 is TGTGCCAGCAGCGTTATTCCTGGGGCCGCTGGGGCCAACGTCCTGACTTTC. The encoded protein is CASSVIPGAAGANVLTF.

The chain couples TRBV7-6 to TRBJ2-7, with D tentatively TRBD1 (5 bases). V was trimmed by 2 bases and J by 6 bases, leaving 11 bases between them. The germline V gene encodes CDR1 SGHVS and CDR2 FNYEAQ. The CDR3 is made up of 13 amino acids. CDR3: CASSLFQGGEQYF. CDR3 bases: TGTGCCAGCAGCTTATTCCAGGGCGGCGAGCAGTACTTC.

The rearrangement uses TRBV20-1 and TRBJ2-7; D is unclear. With the DNA end fitting TRBJ2-1 better, the J assignment may be wrong. The germline CDR1 and CDR2 sequences are DFQATT and SNEGSKA (reference sequence). The CDR3 spans 13 residues. CDR3 in DNA: TGCAGTGCTAGATCTTGCGGTAGCTACGAGCAGTTCTTC. This gives the protein CSARSCGSYEQFF.